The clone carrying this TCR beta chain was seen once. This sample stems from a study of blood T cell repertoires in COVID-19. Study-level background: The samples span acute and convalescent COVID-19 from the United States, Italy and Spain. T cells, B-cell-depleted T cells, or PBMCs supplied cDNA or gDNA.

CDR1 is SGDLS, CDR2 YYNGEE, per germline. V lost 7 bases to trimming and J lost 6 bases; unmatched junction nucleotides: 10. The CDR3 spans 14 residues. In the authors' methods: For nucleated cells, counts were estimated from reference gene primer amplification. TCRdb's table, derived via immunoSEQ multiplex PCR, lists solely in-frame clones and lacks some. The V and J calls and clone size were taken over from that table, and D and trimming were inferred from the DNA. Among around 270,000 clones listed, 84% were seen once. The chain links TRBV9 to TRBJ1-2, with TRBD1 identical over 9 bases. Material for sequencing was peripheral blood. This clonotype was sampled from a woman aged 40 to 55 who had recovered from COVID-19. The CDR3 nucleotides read TGTGCCAGCGGCCGGGGGACAGGGATGGATGGCTACACCTTC. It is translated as CASGRGTGMDGYTF.